The present T cell receptor beta chain was sequenced within a study of T-cell memory formation after mild COVID-19. For the study at large: Clustering of TCRs was largely donor specific.

Regarding this clonotype: Its antigen is still unknown.

V dropped 10 bases and J dropped 0 bases, with 18 bases sitting between them. Germline loops: CDR1 MNHEY, CDR2 SVGAGI. This CDR3 has 15 residues. Study results and caveats: Cross-reactive memory appears to have joined, as suggested by some responding clones showing up in pre-infection memory. The second-wave clones peaking on day 37 were not confirmed as SARS-CoV-2-specific.

The TCR alpha and TCR beta cDNA libraries, bearing sample barcodes and UMIs, were generated by 5'RACE using constant-segment primers. TCRdb called the 5' RACE reads again in MiXCR, with one record for every CDR3 protein. The table has 45,000 to 65,000 distinct CDR3 sequences, approximately 9.5% seen once. The chain carries TRBV6-5 and TRBJ1-1; TRBD1 might be the D (5 bases). The source is a man aged 18 to 30 who had mild COVID-19 (a few samples of this study predate the infection). Cell type and time point are not known. Sequenced sample: PBMCs or a T cell subset sorted from them (not recorded which). CDR3 loop: CATHEQDRLNTEAFF. As DNA, the CDR3 is TGTGCCACACACGAACAGGACCGTTTGAACACTGAAGCTTTCTTT.